This T cell receptor (beta chain) was recorded in a study of cytomegalovirus exposure and HLA in healthy donors (dated by TCRdb to about 2017). Concerning the study at large: The 666 repertoires of the first cohort and the 110 or so validation repertoires were produced on the same platform, according to a later analysis. The study was designed to test whether signatures of past pathogen exposure could be identified by cataloging public T cell receptors. Besides the first cohort of more than 650 subjects, a separate validation cohort made up of some 110 different subjects was used. High-throughput TCR immunosequencing, statistical association of individual TCRs with disease status, and machine learning were combined to predict cytomegalovirus infection status.

The germline V gene sets CDR1 to SGHVS and CDR2 to FNYEAQ. V and J are truncated by 0 bases and 6 bases respectively, leaving an intervening sequence of 9 bases. Measured from the cysteine to the phenylalanine, the CDR3 is 15 residues long. Left in the record is the CDR3 DNA by itself, 45 bases read in frame from the first base. The donors belonged to the validation cohort of under 150 subjects, which was separate from the approximately 700-subject first cohort. The full study reports these points: Cytomegalovirus status was reported to be diagnosed by the classifier with high specificity and sensitivity in both the original and validation cohorts. Of the cluster scores, approximately 95% were above 0 in a later analysis, which found that TCRs clustered in the first cohort also tended to co-occur in the roughly 130 validation repertoires. It was suggested by the authors that the approach could potentially be generalized to other disease states and immunological phenotypes. The study gave a list of more than 150 TCR beta chains associated with cytomegalovirus. A later analysis lacked HLA typing for the validation cohort, so it scored co-occurrence in that cohort across all 130 or so repertoires. Most TCR sequences were observed very rarely across donors, whereas some public TCRs were present in many individuals. In vitro tests confirmed that a few of the cytomegalovirus-associated TCR beta chains recognize cytomegalovirus antigens.

The method behind the library was the immunoSEQ multiplex PCR assay. The paper's data handling went like this. To diagnose cytomegalovirus status from the catalog of TCR beta chain sequences, a statistical classification framework was built. Entries here come from immuneACCESS through TCRdb and include only in-frame sequences with V and J called. Some clones fail to appear in such tables; in the studies checked, an unresolved V gene covers under half of the shortfall, and the cause of the remainder is unknown. V, J and clone size were drawn from that table, and D and trimming were deduced from the DNA. The table for this sample lists fewer than 120,000 clones; roughly 90% of them were counted only once. Under 1.5% of the sample is held by the ten biggest clonotypes. As to this clone: It has no known antigen specificity. No base quality information exists; no much larger clone differs at one position.

Sequencing input: PBMCs. The sequence joins TRBV7-6 to TRBJ1-6; there is no confident call for the D gene. The origin of this receptor is a woman in her 30s in good health and CMV-seropositive. The bases read TGTGCCAGCAGCTTAGCGGGAGAGAGTAATTCACCCCTCCACTTT. Its translation is CASSLAGESNSPLHF. The full variable domain, completed from the reference TRBV7-6 and TRBJ1-6 proteins outside the CDR3, reads GAGVSQSPRYKVTKRGQDVALRCDPISGHVSLYWYRQALGQGPEFLTYFNYEAQQDKSGLPNDRFSAERPEGSISTLTIQRTEQRDSAMYRCASSLAGESNSPLHFGNGTRLTVT.